The rows below give T cell receptor beta chains drawn from one sample of a study of blood T cell repertoires in COVID-19. Here immunoSEQ multiplex PCR was the method, and the copy in TCRdb shows in-frame clones only, minus some. The sample has roughly 250,000 clones; 75% to 95% are singletons. Sequencing was done on a sample of peripheral blood. These receptors all come from a person aged 18 to 35 with COVID-19, enrolled during active disease. CDR3s include the opening cysteine and the closing phenylalanine or tryptophan. A D gene is named only where the DNA matches it firmly.

>TRBD1|TRBJ1-5|TRBV9
CASSASGGYQPQHF
TGTGCCAGCAGCGCTTCAGGGGGTTATCAGCCCCAGCATTTT
>.|TRBJ1-6|TRBV7-2
CASSSFGRANSPLHF
TGTGCCAGCAGCTCATTCGGCAGGGCTAATTCACCCCTCCACTTT
>TRBD2|TRBJ2-7|TRBV11-2
CASSWTSGSGRTSYEQYF
TGTGCCAGCAGTTGGACTAGCGGGAGTGGTAGAACCTCCTACGAGCAGTACTTC
>.|TRBJ1-6|TRBV4-1
CASSQSTANSPLHF
TGCGCCAGCAGCCAATCGACAGCTAATTCACCCCTCCACTTT
>.|TRBJ2-7|TRBV2
CASTKRYSYEQYF
TGTGCCAGCACTAAACGGTACTCCTACGAGCAGTACTTC
>.|TRBJ1-3|TRBV30
CAWDSLGNTIYF
TGTGCCTGGGACAGCCTTGGAAACACCATATATTTT
>.|TRBJ2-3|TRBV9
CASSVVSGTDTQYF
TGTGCCAGCAGCGTAGTTAGCGGCACAGATACGCAGTATTTT
>TRBD2|TRBJ2-7|TRBV5-4
CASSLAGGSEQYF
TGTGCCAGCAGCTTGGCGGGGGGAAGCGAGCAGTACTTC
>.|TRBJ1-5|TRBV19
CASSIGDQPQHF
TGTGCCAGTAGTATTGGAGATCAGCCCCAGCATTTT
>TRBD1|TRBJ1-2|TRBV5-6
CASSLQQGVYGYTF
TGTGCCAGCAGCTTACAACAGGGGGTCTATGGCTACACCTTC
>.|TRBJ2-5|TRBV5-5
CASSLTTGLGETQYF
TGTGCCAGCAGCTTGACAACAGGTCTTGGGGAGACCCAGTACTTC
>.|TRBJ2-3|TRBV7-9
CASSLRQMGDTQYF
TGTGCCAGCAGCTTAAGACAGATGGGCGATACGCAGTATTTT
>TRBD1|TRBJ1-4|TRBV28
CASSDTQGAGEKLFF
TGTGCCAGCAGTGACACACAGGGGGCTGGGGAAAAACTGTTTTTT
>TRBD1|TRBJ1-1|TRBV20-1
CSASGRWTGDKTNTEAFF
TGCAGTGCTAGTGGCCGTTGGACAGGCGATAAAACGAACACTGAAGCTTTCTTT
>TRBD2|TRBJ2-5|TRBV7-8
CASSKPSGTSGRYETQYF
TGTGCCAGCAGCAAACCATCTGGGACTAGCGGGAGATATGAGACCCAGTACTTC
>.|TRBJ2-3|TRBV7-3
CASSPLTRDTQYF
TGTGCCAGCAGCCCCCTGACCAGGGATACGCAGTATTTT
>.|TRBJ1-1|TRBV27
CASSFDRTEAFF
TGTGCCAGCAGTTTTGACAGGACTGAAGCTTTCTTT
>.|TRBJ2-3|TRBV21-1
CASSISMGIAGPDTQYF
TGTGCCAGCAGCATCTCCATGGGGATCGCGGGCCCAGATACGCAGTATTTT
>.|TRBJ1-4|TRBV12-3/TRBV12-4
CASSFRGVEKLFF
TGTGCCAGCAGTTTTAGGGGCGTAGAAAAACTGTTTTTT
>TRBD1|TRBJ2-3|TRBV6-5
CASSYNRGADTQYF
TGTGCCAGCAGTTATAACAGGGGCGCAGATACGCAGTATTTT
>TRBD1|TRBJ2-2|TRBV6-5
CASSYSGTGSAGELFF
TGTGCCAGCAGTTACTCGGGGACAGGGTCCGCCGGGGAGCTGTTTTTT
>.|TRBJ1-1|TRBV24-1
CATSGVGGAFF
TGTGCCACCAGTGGGGTAGGGGGAGCTTTCTTT
>TRBD2|TRBJ2-1|TRBV6-5
CAIRTSGDGRNEQFF
TGTGCCATCCGGACTAGCGGAGATGGTAGGAATGAGCAGTTCTTC